This T cell receptor (beta chain) was recorded in a study of blood T cell repertoires in COVID-19. As handled by the study authors: Reference gene primer amplification yielded estimated nucleated cell counts. Generated by immunoSEQ multiplex PCR, the TCRdb table keeps only in-frame clones and is missing some. V, J and clone size reflect that table, while D and trimming were determined from the DNA. The sample contains around 200,000 clones, over 70% of which appear only once. The TCR sequence derives from a woman aged 40-49 years with COVID-19, enrolled during active disease. The sample consisted of peripheral blood.

DNA of the CDR3: TGTGCCAGCAGTCGAGCATTGGGGGCCTCTCCCTACACCTTC. Translation: CASSRALGASPYTF. The rearrangement joins TRBV6-5 to TRBJ1-2, with a weak D call TRBD1 (6 bases). Germline CDR1 reads MNHEY; CDR2 reads SVGAGI. The CDR3 sequence is 14 residues long. The V gene lost 5 bases and the J gene lost 10 bases, with 20 bases spanning the gap.